The sequence of this T cell receptor beta chain was determined in a study of T cell repertoires in cytomegalovirus infection. Turning to the study itself: Both a matching HLA type and CMV infection were indicated by public TCR beta signatures.

Study-wide results and caveats: Ex vivo responses were dominated by HLA-C-restricted CMV-specific TCR beta clonotypes.

A single record per CDR3 protein comes from TCRdb applying MiXCR to the reads. The sample shows around 240,000 distinct CDR3 sequences, 22% of them seen only once. The germline gives CDR1 WSHSY, CDR2 SAAADI. This CDR3 spans 14 amino acids. V lost 0 bases and J lost 7, with 12 bases in between. In the case of this clonotype: Antigen: not known.

This sequence was found in a human donor in good health (CMV status not recorded). Some clones in this sample may be carry-over from other donors' samples. The sample was CD8+ T cells from PBMCs. The chain combines TRBV10-2 with TRBJ1-1; D is undetermined. The CDR3 DNA reads TGCGCCAGCAGTGAGTCCCTCCGGGGTAGTGAAGCTTTCTTT. It translates to CASSESLRGSEAFF.